This T cell receptor beta chain appears in the sequencing data of a study of T-cell memory formation after mild COVID-19. The CDR3 runs 14 residues. Germline CDR1 is DFQATT and CDR2 is SNEGSKA (reference sequence). Trimming took off 6 bases at V and 4 bases at J, with 18 bases between the two ends. In TCRdb, the 5' RACE reads were re-called with MiXCR into one record per CDR3 protein. The table lists about 430,000 distinct CDR3 sequences, approximately 18% of them singletons. The sample was PBMCs or a T cell subset sorted from them (not recorded which). The chain has TRBV20-1 and TRBJ1-2; D gene uncertain. This sequence was found in a man younger than 35 who had mild COVID-19 (a few samples of this study predate the infection). Cell type and time point are not known. The CDR3 reads CSARKSGIFYGYTF. The CDR3 bases are TGCAGTGCCCGAAAGTCGGGGATTTTCTATGGCTACACCTTC.